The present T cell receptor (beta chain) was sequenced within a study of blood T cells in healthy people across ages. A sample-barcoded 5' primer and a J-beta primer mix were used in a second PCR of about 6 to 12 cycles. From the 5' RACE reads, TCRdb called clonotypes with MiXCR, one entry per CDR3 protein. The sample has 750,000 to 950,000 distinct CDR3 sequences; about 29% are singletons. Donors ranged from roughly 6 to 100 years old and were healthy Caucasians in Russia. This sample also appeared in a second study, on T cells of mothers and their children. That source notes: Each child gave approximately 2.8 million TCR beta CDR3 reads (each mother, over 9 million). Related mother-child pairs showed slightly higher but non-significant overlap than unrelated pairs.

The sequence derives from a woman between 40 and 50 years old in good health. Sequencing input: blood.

CDR3 nucleotide sequence: TGTGCCAGCAGTTTGGCCGGGACAGTCATGGGCTACACCTTC. This codes for CASSLAGTVMGYTF. The chain carries TRBV27 and TRBJ1-2; 7 bases align to TRBD1. Germline CDR1 reads MNHEY; CDR2 reads SMNVEV (reference sequence). Germline trimming cut 3 bases from V and 8 bases from J; bases unmatched to any gene: 9. The CDR3 runs 14 residues.